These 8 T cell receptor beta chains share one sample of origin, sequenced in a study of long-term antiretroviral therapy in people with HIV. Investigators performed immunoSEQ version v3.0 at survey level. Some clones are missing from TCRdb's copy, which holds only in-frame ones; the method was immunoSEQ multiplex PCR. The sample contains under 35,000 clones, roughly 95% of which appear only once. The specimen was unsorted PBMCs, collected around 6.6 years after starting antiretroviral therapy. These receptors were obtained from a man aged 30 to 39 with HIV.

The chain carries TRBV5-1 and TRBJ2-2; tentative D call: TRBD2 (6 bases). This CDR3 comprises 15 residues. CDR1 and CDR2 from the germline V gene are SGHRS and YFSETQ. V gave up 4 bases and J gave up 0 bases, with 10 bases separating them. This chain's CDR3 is CASSGGDPNTGELFF. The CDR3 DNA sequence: TGCGCCAGCAGCGGCGGGGACCCGAACACCGGGGAGCTGTTTTTT.

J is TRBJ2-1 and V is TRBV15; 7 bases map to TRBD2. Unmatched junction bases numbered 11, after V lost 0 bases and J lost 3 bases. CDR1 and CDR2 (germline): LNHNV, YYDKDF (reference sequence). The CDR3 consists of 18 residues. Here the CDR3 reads CATSREPLLTSNYNEQFF. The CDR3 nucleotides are TGTGCCACCAGCAGAGAACCCCTTCTGACTAGCAACTACAATGAGCAGTTCTTC.

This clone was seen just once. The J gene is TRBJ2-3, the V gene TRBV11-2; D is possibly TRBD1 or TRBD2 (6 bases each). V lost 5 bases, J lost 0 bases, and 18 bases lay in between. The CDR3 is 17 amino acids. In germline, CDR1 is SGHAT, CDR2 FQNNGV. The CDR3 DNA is TGTGCCAGCAGCCGTCTGACTTGGGGGGCTAGCACAGATACGCAGTATTTT. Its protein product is CASSRLTWGASTDTQYF.

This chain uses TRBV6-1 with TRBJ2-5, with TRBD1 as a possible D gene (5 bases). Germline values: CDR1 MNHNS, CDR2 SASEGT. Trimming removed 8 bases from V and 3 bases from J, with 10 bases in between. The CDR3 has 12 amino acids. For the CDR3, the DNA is TGTGCCAGCGGGGCAGCAGAAGAGACCCAGTACTTC. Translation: CASGAAEETQYF.

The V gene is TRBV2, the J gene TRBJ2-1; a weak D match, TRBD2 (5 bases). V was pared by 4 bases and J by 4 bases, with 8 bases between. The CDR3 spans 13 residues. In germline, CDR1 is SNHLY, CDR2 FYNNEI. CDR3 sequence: CASSARDYNEQFF. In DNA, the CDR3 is TGTGCCAGCAGTGCTCGGGATTACAATGAGCAGTTCTTC.

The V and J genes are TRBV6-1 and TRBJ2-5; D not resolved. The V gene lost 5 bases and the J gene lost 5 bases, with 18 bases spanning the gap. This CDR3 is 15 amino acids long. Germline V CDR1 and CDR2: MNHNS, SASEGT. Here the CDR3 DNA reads TGTGCCAGCAGTCCAGACCCCACTCGGACGGAGACCCAGTACTTC. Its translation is CASSPDPTRTETQYF.

CDR3 sequence reads: CASGGDTEAFF. CDR3 DNA sequence: TGTGCCAGCGGGGGGGACACTGAAGCTTTCTTT. The chain is built from TRBV6-5 and TRBJ1-1, with a possible D match to TRBD1 (5 bases). With 8 bases removed from V and 3 bases from J, the gap between germline ends came to 7 bases. Germline CDR1 reads MNHEY; CDR2 reads SVGAGI. This CDR3 contains 11 residues.

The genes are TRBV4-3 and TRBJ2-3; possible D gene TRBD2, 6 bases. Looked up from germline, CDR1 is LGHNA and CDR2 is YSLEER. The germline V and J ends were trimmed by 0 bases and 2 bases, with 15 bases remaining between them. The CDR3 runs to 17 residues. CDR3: CASSQEGRGRITDTQYF. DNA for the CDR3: TGCGCCAGCAGCCAAGAAGGGCGGGGTAGGATCACAGATACGCAGTATTTT.